These T cell receptor beta chains were read from a single sample in a study of blood T cell repertoires in COVID-19. Repertoires were generated with immunoSEQ multiplex PCR, while TCRdb's copy carries only in-frame clones and drops some. The sample yields roughly 120,000 clones, 75% to 90% seen once. Sample: peripheral blood. The receptor set was obtained from a woman aged 35 to 49 with acute or convalescent COVID-19. The CDR3 runs from the conserved cysteine through the conserved F or W. D genes are given only for firm matches. Rows may omit the clone size; those that give it use once, few, many or a size class.

j_call: TRBJ1-1
v_call: TRBV10-3
d_call: TRBD1
clone_size: NA
cdr3_nt: TGTGCCATCAGTGTAAAACAGGGGGCGACCACTGAAGCTTTCTTT
cdr3_aa: CAISVKQGATTEAFF

j_call: TRBJ1-2
v_call: TRBV30
d_call: NA
clone_size: NA
cdr3_nt: TGTGCCTGGAGCGGGGATAGCTATGGCTACACCTTC
cdr3_aa: CAWSGDSYGYTF

j_call: TRBJ1-1
v_call: TRBV5-6
d_call: NA
clone_size: NA
cdr3_nt: TGTGCCAGCAGCTTAGGGGGAAAGAGGACTGAAGCTTTCTTT
cdr3_aa: CASSLGGKRTEAFF

j_call: TRBJ2-3
v_call: TRBV5-1
d_call: NA
clone_size: NA
cdr3_nt: TGCGCCAGCAGCTCGCGGGACCGCACAGATACGCAGTATTTT
cdr3_aa: CASSSRDRTDTQYF

j_call: TRBJ1-2
v_call: TRBV6-5
d_call: TRBD1
clone_size: NA
cdr3_nt: TGTGCCAGCAGTTACTCAAACAGGGGCGATGGTGGCTACACCTTC
cdr3_aa: CASSYSNRGDGGYTF

j_call: TRBJ1-2
v_call: TRBV2
d_call: NA
clone_size: NA
cdr3_nt: TGTGCCAGCAGGACCTTTGGGCAGAACTATGGCTACACCTTC
cdr3_aa: CASRTFGQNYGYTF

j_call: TRBJ1-6
v_call: TRBV3-1/TRBV3-2
d_call: NA
clone_size: NA
cdr3_nt: TGTGCCAGCAGCCAAGAGCGGGGTTCACCCCTCCACTTT
cdr3_aa: CASSQERGSPLHF

j_call: TRBJ2-1
v_call: TRBV30
d_call: TRBD2
clone_size: NA
cdr3_nt: TGTGCCTGGAGTAAGGCTAGCGGATTTAGCTCCTACAATGAGCAGTTCTTC
cdr3_aa: CAWSKASGFSSYNEQFF

j_call: TRBJ1-2
v_call: TRBV6-5
d_call: NA
clone_size: NA
cdr3_nt: TGTGCCAGCAGTCGGGGTAAAATTCGGGGGAATGGCTACACCTTC
cdr3_aa: CASSRGKIRGNGYTF

j_call: TRBJ1-1
v_call: TRBV7-2
d_call: TRBD1
clone_size: NA
cdr3_nt: TGTGCCAGCACGACGGGACAGACAATTTTGAACACTGAAGCTTTCTTT
cdr3_aa: CASTTGQTILNTEAFF

j_call: TRBJ2-3
v_call: TRBV7-6
d_call: TRBD1
clone_size: NA
cdr3_nt: TGTGCCAGCAGCTTATGGGGGACAGCGAGCACAGATACGCAGTATTTT
cdr3_aa: CASSLWGTASTDTQYF

j_call: TRBJ2-2
v_call: TRBV5-4
d_call: TRBD1
clone_size: NA
cdr3_nt: TGTGCCAGCAGCTCCCAGGGGGCCGGGGAGCTGTTTTTT
cdr3_aa: CASSSQGAGELFF

j_call: TRBJ2-3
v_call: TRBV4-3
d_call: NA
clone_size: NA
cdr3_nt: TGCGCCAGCAGCCAAGGCCAGGGGACCGCTGGGTATTTT
cdr3_aa: CASSQGQGTAGYF

j_call: TRBJ1-2
v_call: TRBV30
d_call: NA
clone_size: few
cdr3_nt: TGTGCCTGGAGCCATTCCGAGTATGGCTACACCTTC
cdr3_aa: CAWSHSEYGYTF

j_call: TRBJ2-3
v_call: TRBV9
d_call: TRBD2
clone_size: NA
cdr3_nt: TGTGCCAGCAGCGTAGAAGCGGGGGGACGCACAGATACGCAGTATTTT
cdr3_aa: CASSVEAGGRTDTQYF

j_call: TRBJ1-3
v_call: TRBV11-3
d_call: NA
clone_size: NA
cdr3_nt: TGTGCCAGCAGCTCAAGGGGATTCTCTGGAAACACCATATATTTT
cdr3_aa: CASSSRGFSGNTIYF

j_call: TRBJ1-1
v_call: TRBV5-1
d_call: TRBD1
clone_size: NA
cdr3_nt: TGCGCCAGCAGGTTGGGACAGGGGGTTGGGGTCACTGAAGCTTTCTTT
cdr3_aa: CASRLGQGVGVTEAFF

j_call: TRBJ2-3
v_call: TRBV5-1
d_call: TRBD1
clone_size: once
cdr3_nt: TGCGCCAGCAGCAATAGGGGGCCCACAGATACGCAGTATTTT
cdr3_aa: CASSNRGPTDTQYF